One sample yielded the 14 T cell receptor beta chains listed below, sequenced in a study of CD4+ T cells in melanoma. Method: immunoSEQ multiplex PCR; TCRdb's copy keeps in-frame clones and lacks some. The sample includes around 13,000 clones, 55% to 75% of them seen just once. Sequenced sample: cells from a culture (not recorded whether cultured in vitro). The receptors here all came from a human donor with melanoma.

Only a few counts were recorded for this clone. The chain employs TRBV4-2 and TRBJ1-3; D gene ambiguous. CDR1 and CDR2 (germline): LGHNA, YNFKEQ. The CDR3 runs to 15 residues. V lost 6 bases and J lost 0, with 12 bases in between. The CDR3 sequence: CASSREPFSGNTIYF. The DNA of the CDR3 is TGTGCCAGCAGTCGCGAGCCTTTCTCTGGAAACACCATATATTTT.

CDR3 loop: CASSRQEPTEQYF. CDR3 nucleotide sequence: TGTGCCAGCAGCCGACAGGAGCCGACCGAGCAGTACTTC. J is TRBJ2-7 and V is TRBV7-9, with D maybe TRBD1 (6 bases). This CDR3 comprises 13 residues. CDR1 is SEHNR and CDR2 is FQNEAQ in the germline V gene (reference sequence). Trimming cost V 5 bases and J 6 bases, with 14 bases left between them.

This clone was found a few times. The chain combines TRBV4-1 with TRBJ1-2; D unclear. The CDR3 totals 16 residues. Germline V gene lookup returns CDR1 MGHRA and CDR2 YSYEKL. Between the trimmed V and J ends, which lost 1 base and 5 bases, there was a span of 17 bases. The CDR3 nucleotides read TGCGCCAGCAGCCAAGTGGAAACCAACCCAAAATATGGCTACACCTTC. Its translation is CASSQVETNPKYGYTF.

The DNA of the CDR3 is TGTGCCAGCAGAAGTACAGGGTTAAGTGGCTACACCTTC. This sequence encodes CASRSTGLSGYTF. This sequence joins TRBV6-4 and TRBJ1-2; maybe TRBD1 (6 bases). The V end was cut by 6 bases, the J end by 7 bases, with 15 bases between. Looked up from germline, CDR1 is MRHNA and CDR2 is SNTAGT. The CDR3 contains 13 residues.

In its sample, this clone was seen a few times. This chain links TRBV19 with TRBJ1-4; no reliable D call. V was clipped by 8 bases and J by 4 bases, with 11 bases between them. Germline CDR1 and CDR2: LNHDA and SQIVND (reference sequence). The CDR3 length is 13 residues. The CDR3 region has the DNA TGTGCCAGTCGCCCCTGGCTTAATGAAAAACTGTTTTTT. This gives the protein CASRPWLNEKLFF.

J is TRBJ2-2 and V is TRBV5-1, with TRBD1 as a possible D gene (6 bases). The V gene lost 4 bases and the J gene lost 7 bases, with 17 bases spanning the gap. In germline, CDR1 is SGHRS, CDR2 YFSETQ. The CDR3 is made up of 15 amino acids. The CDR3 loop is CASSIQGNYDGELFF. The CDR3 nucleotides are TGCGCCAGCAGCATACAGGGAAATTATGACGGGGAGCTGTTTTTT.

The V gene is TRBV6-6, the J gene TRBJ1-4; D ambiguous. The CDR3 is 14 amino acids. V lost 11 bases and J lost 0, with 13 bases in between. Germline V CDR1 and CDR2: MNHNY, SVGAGI (reference sequence). The CDR3 region is CAAGEVSTNEKLFF. In DNA form, the CDR3 reads TGTGCCGCCGGAGAGGTCTCAACTAATGAAAAACTGTTTTTT.

The chain employs TRBV7-2 and TRBJ1-1; no clear D. V was pared by 3 bases and J by 3 bases, with 14 bases between. This CDR3 is 15 amino acids long. In germline, CDR1 is SGHTA, CDR2 FQGNSA. The CDR3 spells CASSFGPYGDTEAFF. The CDR3 nucleotides read TGTGCCAGCAGCTTTGGTCCCTACGGGGACACTGAAGCTTTCTTT.

The rearrangement uses TRBV11-3 and TRBJ2-2, with D perhaps TRBD2 (5 bases). This CDR3 is built from 14 residues. CDR1 is SGHNT, CDR2 YENEEA, per germline. Trimming removed 1 base from V and 7 bases from J, with 10 bases in between. The CDR3 DNA follows: TGTGCCAGCAGCTTAGGAGCCGGGATCGGGGAGCTGTTTTTT. It encodes CASSLGAGIGELFF.

The chain employs TRBV29-1 and TRBJ2-7; 7 bases map to TRBD1. CDR1 is SQVTM, CDR2 ANQGSEA, per germline. The CDR3 covers 14 residues. Trimming took 4 bases from V and 6 from J; bases not matched to a gene: 12. The CDR3 sequence: CSVATHPGQSEQYF. The CDR3 bases are TGCAGCGTTGCCACCCATCCGGGACAGTCCGAGCAGTACTTC.

V and J are TRBV2 and TRBJ2-3; TRBD2 matches 12 bases. CDR1 and CDR2 from the germline V gene are SNHLY and FYNNEI. The CDR3 consists of 17 residues. The V and J ends lost 6 bases and 6 bases, in that order; junction bases with no gene match: 13. CDR3 coding DNA: TGTGCCAGCAGGGACTGGACTAGCGGGGCGGTGGGCGATACGCAGTATTTT. Its protein product is CASRDWTSGAVGDTQYF.

The chain links TRBV7-9 to TRBJ1-2; D not resolved. CDR3 length equals 15 residues. Deletions cut 6 bases from V and 3 bases from J, with 17 bases between. Germline V gene lookup returns CDR1 SEHNR and CDR2 FQNEAQ (reference sequence). The chain's CDR3 is CASRKSVRGDYGYTF. Here the CDR3 DNA reads TGTGCCAGCAGAAAGTCCGTACGGGGAGACTATGGCTACACCTTC.

The CDR3 sequence: CASSPFSSYEQYF. CDR3 bases: TGTGCCAGCAGCCCCTTCAGCTCCTACGAGCAGTACTTC. The chain carries TRBV4-2 and TRBJ2-7, with D uncertain. The CDR3 extends over 13 amino acids. Germline V gene lookup returns CDR1 LGHNA and CDR2 YNFKEQ. V shed 4 bases and J shed 0 bases, with 7 bases lying between them.

The chain carries TRBV19 and TRBJ2-1; D is unclear. In germline, CDR1 is LNHDA, CDR2 SQIVND (reference sequence). The CDR3 spans 11 residues. The V end was cut by 5 bases, the J end by 6 bases, with 5 bases between. The CDR3 sequence: CASSRGNEQFF. Here the CDR3 DNA reads TGTGCCAGTAGTCGTGGCAATGAGCAGTTCTTC.